The present entry profiles one T cell receptor (beta chain) with its context. Antigen unknown. The data stem from a study of shared clonotypes between healthy human individuals. Deletions cut 5 bases from V and 3 bases from J, with 10 bases between. The CDR3 runs to 13 residues. Germline loops: CDR1 MDHEN, CDR2 SYDVKM. Study outcomes and limitations: Relative to memory subsets, naive subsets generally showed larger estimated richness.

The sorted-subset replicate PCRs were given around 200 ng DNA, which is 30,000 to 35,000 T cell genomes. The repertoire was sequenced with immunoSEQ multiplex PCR; TCRdb's copy has only in-frame clones and lacks some. The sample gives 1.4 million or so clones, 98% of which show up once; 0.36% is in the top ten. This chain joins TRBV28 and TRBJ1-1; D gene unclear. The clonotype originates from a man aged 25-45 years in good health. The sequenced sample consisted of naive CD4+ T cells sorted from blood. The subset was: CD45RA+ positively selected. CDR3: CASSPWGDTEAFF. The DNA of the CDR3 is TGTGCCAGCAGTCCCTGGGGAGACACTGAAGCTTTCTTT.